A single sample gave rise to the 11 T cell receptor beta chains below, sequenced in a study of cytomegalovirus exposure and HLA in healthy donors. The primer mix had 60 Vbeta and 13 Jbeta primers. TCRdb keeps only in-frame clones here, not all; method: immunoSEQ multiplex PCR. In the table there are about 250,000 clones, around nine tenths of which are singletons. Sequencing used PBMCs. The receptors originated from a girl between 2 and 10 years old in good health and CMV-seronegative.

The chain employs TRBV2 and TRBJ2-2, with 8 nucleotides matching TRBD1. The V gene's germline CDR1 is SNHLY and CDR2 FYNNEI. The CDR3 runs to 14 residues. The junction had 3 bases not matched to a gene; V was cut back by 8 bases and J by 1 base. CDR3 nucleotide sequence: TGTGCCAGCGGTGGACAGGGGAACACCGGGGAGCTGTTTTTT. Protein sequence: CASGGQGNTGELFF.

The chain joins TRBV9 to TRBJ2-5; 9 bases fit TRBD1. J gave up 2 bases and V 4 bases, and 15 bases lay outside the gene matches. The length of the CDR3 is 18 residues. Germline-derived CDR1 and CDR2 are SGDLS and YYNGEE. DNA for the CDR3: TGTGCCAGCAGCCGCCGGGATGGGGGACAGGGAAGTCAAGAGACCCAGTACTTC. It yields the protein CASSRRDGGQGSQETQYF.

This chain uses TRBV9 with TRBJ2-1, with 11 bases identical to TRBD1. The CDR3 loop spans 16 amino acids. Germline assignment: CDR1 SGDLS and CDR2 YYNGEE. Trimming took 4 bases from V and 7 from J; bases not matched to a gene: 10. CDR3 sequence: CASSTRDRGVKNEQFF. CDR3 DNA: TGTGCCAGCAGCACCCGGGACAGGGGGGTCAAGAATGAGCAGTTCTTC.

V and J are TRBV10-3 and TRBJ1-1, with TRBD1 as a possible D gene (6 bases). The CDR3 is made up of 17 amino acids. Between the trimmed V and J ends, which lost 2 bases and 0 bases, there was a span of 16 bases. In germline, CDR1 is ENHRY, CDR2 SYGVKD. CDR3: CAISEVVVRQVNTEAFF. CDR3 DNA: TGTGCCATCAGTGAGGTTGTTGTTCGACAGGTGAACACTGAAGCTTTCTTT.

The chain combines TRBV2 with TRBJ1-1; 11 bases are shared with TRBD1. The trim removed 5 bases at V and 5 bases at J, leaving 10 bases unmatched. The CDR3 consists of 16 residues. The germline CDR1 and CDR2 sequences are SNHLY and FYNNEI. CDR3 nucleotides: TGTGCCAGCAGTTGGGACAGGGGGAGTATAGGGACTGAAGCTTTCTTT. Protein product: CASSWDRGSIGTEAFF. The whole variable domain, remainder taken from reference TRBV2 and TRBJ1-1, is EPEVTQTPSHQVTQMGQEVILRCVPISNHLYFYWYRQILGQKVEFLVSFYNNEISEKSEIFDDQFSVERPDGSNFTLKIRSTKLEDSAMYFCASSWDRGSIGTEAFFGQGTRLTVV.

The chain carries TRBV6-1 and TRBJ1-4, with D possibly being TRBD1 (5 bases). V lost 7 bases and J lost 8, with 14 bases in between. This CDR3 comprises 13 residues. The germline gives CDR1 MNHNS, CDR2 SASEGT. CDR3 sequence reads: CASKGHIQEKLFF. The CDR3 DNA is TGTGCCAGCAAAGGACATATTCAAGAAAAACTGTTTTTT.

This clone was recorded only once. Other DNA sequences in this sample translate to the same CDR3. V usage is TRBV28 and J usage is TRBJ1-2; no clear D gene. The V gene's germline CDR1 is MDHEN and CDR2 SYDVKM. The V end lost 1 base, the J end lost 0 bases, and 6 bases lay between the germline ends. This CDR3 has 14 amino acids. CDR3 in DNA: TGTGCCAGCAGTTTATCAGGCGCTAACTATGGCTACACCTTC. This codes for CASSLSGANYGYTF.

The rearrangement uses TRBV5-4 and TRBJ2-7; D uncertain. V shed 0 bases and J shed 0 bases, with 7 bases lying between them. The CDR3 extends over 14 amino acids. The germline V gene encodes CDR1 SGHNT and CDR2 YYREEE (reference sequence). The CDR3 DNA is TGTGCCAGCAGCTTGGGGGCCGTCTCCTACGAGCAGTACTTC. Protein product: CASSLGAVSYEQYF. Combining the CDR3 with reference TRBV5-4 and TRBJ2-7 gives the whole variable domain ETGVTQSPTHLIKTRGQQVTLRCSSQSGHNTVSWYQQALGQGPQFIFQYYREEENGRGNFPPRFSGLQFPNYSSELNVNALELDDSALYLCASSLGAVSYEQYFGPGTRLTVT.

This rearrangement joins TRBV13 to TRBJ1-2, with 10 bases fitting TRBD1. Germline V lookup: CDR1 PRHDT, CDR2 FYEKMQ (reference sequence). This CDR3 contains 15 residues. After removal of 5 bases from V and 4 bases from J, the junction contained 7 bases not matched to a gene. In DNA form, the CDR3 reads TGTGCCAGCAGCACGAGGACAGGGGGGGTCTATGGCTACACCTTC. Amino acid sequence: CASSTRTGGVYGYTF.

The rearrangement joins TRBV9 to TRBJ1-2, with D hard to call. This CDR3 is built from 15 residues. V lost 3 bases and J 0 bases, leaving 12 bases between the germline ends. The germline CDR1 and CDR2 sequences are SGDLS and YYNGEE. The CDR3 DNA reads TGTGCCAGCAGCGCCCAGGTTGGCTCTAACTATGGCTACACCTTC. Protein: CASSAQVGSNYGYTF.

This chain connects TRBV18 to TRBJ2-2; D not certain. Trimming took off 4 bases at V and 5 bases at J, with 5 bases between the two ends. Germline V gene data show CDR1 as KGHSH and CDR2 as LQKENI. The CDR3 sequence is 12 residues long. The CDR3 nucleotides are TGTGCCAGCTCACTATTGACCGGGGAGCTGTTTTTT. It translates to CASSLLTGELFF.